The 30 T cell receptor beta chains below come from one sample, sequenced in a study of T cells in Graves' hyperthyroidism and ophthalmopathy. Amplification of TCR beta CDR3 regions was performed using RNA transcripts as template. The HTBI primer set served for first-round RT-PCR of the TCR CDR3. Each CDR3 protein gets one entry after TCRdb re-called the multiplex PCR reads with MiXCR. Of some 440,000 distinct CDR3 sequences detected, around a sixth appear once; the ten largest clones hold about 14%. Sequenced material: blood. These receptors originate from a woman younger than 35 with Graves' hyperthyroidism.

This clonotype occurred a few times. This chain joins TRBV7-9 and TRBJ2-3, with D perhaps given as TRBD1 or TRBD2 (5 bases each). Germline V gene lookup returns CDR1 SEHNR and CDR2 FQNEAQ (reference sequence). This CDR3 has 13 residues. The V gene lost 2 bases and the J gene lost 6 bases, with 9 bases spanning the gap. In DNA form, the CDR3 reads TGTGCCAGCAGCTTATTAGGGGAGGATACGCAGTATTTT. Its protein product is CASSLLGEDTQYF.

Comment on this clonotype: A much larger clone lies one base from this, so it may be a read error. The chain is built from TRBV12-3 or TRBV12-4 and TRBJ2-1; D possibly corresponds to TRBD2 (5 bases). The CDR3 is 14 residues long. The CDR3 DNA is TGTGACAGCAGTTTATTTGGTCCGGGGAATGAGCAGTTCTTC. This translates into CDSSLFGPGNEQFF.

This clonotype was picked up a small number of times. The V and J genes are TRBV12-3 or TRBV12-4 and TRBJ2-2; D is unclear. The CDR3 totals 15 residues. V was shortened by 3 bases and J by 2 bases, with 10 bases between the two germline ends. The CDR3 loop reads CASSFGQVNTGELFF. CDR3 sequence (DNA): TGTGCCAGCAGTTTTGGCCAGGTTAACACCGGGGAGCTGTTTTTT.

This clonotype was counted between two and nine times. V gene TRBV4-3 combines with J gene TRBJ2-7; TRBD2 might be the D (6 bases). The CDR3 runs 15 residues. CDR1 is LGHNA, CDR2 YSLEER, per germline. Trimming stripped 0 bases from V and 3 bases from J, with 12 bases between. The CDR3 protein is CASSQEEGTFYEQYF. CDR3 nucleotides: TGCGCCAGCAGCCAAGAGGAGGGGACTTTCTACGAGCAGTACTTC.

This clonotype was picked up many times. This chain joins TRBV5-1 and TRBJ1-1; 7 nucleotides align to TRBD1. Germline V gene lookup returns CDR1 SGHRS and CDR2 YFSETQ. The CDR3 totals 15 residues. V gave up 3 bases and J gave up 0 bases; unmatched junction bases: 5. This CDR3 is CASSSRDRMNTEAFF. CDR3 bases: TGCGCCAGCAGCTCGCGGGACAGAATGAACACTGAAGCTTTCTTT.

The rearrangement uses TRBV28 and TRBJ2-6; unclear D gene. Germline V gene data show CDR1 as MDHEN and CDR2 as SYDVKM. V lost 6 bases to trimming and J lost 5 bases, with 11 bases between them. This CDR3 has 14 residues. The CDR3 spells CASRMGYRANVLTF. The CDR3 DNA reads TGTGCCAGCAGAATGGGTTACAGGGCCAACGTCCTGACTTTC.

The CDR3 is CASSRDRESEQYF. The CDR3 region has the DNA TGTGCCAGCTCACGAGACAGGGAAAGCGAGCAGTACTTC. The rearrangement joins TRBV18 to TRBJ2-7; TRBD1 matches at 7 bases. The CDR3 is 13 amino acids. V trimming: 4 bases; J trimming: 6 bases; junction bases outside the gene matches: 6. Germline assignment: CDR1 KGHSH and CDR2 LQKENI. Combining the CDR3 with reference TRBV18 and TRBJ2-7 gives the whole variable domain NAGVMQNPRHLVRRRGQEARLRCSPMKGHSHVYWYRQLPEEGLKFMVYLQKENIIDESGMPKERFSAEFPKEGPSILRIQQVVRGDSAAYFCASSRDRESEQYFGPGTRLTVT.

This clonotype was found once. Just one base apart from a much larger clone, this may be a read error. CDR3 sequence: CSALLSKSEAFF. In DNA form, the CDR3 reads TGCAGTGCTTTGCTGAGTAAATCTGAAGCTTTCTTT. The chain carries TRBV20-1 and TRBJ1-1; D gene ambiguous. V lost 5 bases and J lost 6, with 13 bases in between. CDR1 is DFQATT and CDR2 is SNEGSKA in the germline V gene (reference sequence). This CDR3 contains 12 residues.

The CDR3 protein is CASSEFGRTETQYF. In DNA, the CDR3 is TGTGCCAGCAGTGAATTTGGCCGGACGGAGACCCAGTACTTC. The chain employs TRBV25-1 and TRBJ2-5, with D unclear. Per germline, CDR1 MGHDK and CDR2 SYGVNS. V was trimmed by 1 base and J by 5 bases, leaving 11 bases between them. The CDR3 totals 14 residues.

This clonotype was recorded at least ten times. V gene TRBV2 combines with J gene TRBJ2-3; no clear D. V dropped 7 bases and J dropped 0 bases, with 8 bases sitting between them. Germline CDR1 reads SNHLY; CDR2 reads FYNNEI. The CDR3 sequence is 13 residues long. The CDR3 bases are TGTGCCAGCAAGGTCCTTAGCACAGATACGCAGTATTTT. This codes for CASKVLSTDTQYF. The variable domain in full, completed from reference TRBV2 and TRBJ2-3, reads EPEVTQTPSHQVTQMGQEVILRCVPISNHLYFYWYRQILGQKVEFLVSFYNNEISEKSEIFDDQFSVERPDGSNFTLKIRSTKLEDSAMYFCASKVLSTDTQYFGPGTRLTVL.

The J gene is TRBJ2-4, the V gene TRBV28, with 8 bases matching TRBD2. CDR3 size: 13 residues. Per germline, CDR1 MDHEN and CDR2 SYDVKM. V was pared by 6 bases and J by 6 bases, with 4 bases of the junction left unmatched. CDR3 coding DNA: TGTGCCAGCAGATTAGCGGGACTAAACATTCAGTACTTC. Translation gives CASRLAGLNIQYF.

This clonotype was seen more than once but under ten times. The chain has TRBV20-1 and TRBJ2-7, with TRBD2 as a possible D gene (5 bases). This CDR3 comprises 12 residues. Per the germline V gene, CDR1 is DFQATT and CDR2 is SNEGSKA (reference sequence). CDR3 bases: TGCGGTTCTAGCTTAAGCTCCTACGAGCAGTACTTC. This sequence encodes CGSSLSSYEQYF.

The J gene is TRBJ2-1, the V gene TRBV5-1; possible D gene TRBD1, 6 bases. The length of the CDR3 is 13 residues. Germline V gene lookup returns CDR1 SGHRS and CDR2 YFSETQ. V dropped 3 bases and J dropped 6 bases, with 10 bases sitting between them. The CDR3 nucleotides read TGCGCCAGCAGCTACCGGGACACCAATGAGCAGTTCTTC. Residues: CASSYRDTNEQFF.

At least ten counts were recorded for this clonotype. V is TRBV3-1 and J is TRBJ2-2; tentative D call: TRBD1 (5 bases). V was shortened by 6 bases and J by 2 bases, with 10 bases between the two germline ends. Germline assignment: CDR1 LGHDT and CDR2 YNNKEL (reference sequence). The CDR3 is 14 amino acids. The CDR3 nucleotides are TGTGCCAGCAGTGAGACAGTCAACACCGGGGAGCTGTTTTTT. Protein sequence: CASSETVNTGELFF.

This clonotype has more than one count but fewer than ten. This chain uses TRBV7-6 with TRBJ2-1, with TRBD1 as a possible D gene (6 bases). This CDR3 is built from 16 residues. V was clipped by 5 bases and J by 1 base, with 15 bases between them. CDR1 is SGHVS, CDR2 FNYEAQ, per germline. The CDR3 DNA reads TGTGCCAGCAGCCACAACGCAGGGGCGTCCTACAATGAGCAGTTCTTC. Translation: CASSHNAGASYNEQFF.

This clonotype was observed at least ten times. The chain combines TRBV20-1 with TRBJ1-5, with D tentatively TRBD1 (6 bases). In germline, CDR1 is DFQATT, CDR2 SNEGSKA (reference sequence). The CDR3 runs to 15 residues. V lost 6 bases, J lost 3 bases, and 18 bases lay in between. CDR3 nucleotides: TGCAGTGCAAGGGGGTCCGGACCTGCCAATCAGCCCCAGCATTTT. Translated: CSARGSGPANQPQHF.

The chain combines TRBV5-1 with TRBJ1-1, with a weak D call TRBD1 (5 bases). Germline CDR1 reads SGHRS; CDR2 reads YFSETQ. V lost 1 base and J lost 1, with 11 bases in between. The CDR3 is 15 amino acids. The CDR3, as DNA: TGCGCCAGCAGCTTGCGACCTCAGGGGAACACTGAAGCTTTCTTT. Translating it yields CASSLRPQGNTEAFF.

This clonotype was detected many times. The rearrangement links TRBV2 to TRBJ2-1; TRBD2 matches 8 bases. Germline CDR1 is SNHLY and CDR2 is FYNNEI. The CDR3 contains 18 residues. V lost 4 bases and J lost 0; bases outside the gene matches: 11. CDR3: CASSGSGGESYSYNEQFF. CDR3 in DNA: TGTGCCAGCAGTGGGAGCGGGGGTGAATCTTACTCCTACAATGAGCAGTTCTTC.

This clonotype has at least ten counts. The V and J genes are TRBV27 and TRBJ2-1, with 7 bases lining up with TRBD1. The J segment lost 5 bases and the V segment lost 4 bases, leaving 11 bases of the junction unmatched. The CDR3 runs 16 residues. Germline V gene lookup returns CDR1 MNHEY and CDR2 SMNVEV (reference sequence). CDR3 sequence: CASSSKGARANNEQFF. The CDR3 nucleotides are TGTGCCAGCAGTTCTAAGGGGGCTCGAGCGAACAATGAGCAGTTCTTC.

Here the CDR3 DNA reads TGTGCCAGCAGCGAATTTCCGGGCCACACTGAAGCTTTCTTT. This gives the protein CASSEFPGHTEAFF. The chain joins TRBV9 to TRBJ1-1; D gene uncertain. Trimming took off 3 bases at V and 3 bases at J, with 12 bases between the two ends. Germline CDR1 reads SGDLS; CDR2 reads YYNGEE. The CDR3 totals 14 residues.

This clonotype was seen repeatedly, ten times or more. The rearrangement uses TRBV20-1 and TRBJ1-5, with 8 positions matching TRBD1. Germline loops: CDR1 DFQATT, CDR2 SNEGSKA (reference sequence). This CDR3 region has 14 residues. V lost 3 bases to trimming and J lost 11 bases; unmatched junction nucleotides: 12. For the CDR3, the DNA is TGCAGTGCTAGTGCCGGACAGGGTGGTACTGCCCAGCATTTT. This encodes CSASAGQGGTAQHF.

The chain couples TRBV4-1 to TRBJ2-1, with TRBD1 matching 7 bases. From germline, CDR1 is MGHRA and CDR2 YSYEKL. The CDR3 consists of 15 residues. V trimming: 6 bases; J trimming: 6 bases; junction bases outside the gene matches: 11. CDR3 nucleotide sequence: TGCGCCAGCAGGTTCGCAGGGGGTAGTGGCAATGAGCAGTTCTTC. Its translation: CASRFAGGSGNEQFF.

CDR3 protein: CASSLTGDRSEKLFF. CDR3 in DNA: TGTGCCAGCAGCTTAACGGGAGACAGGAGTGAAAAACTGTTTTTT. The chain recombines TRBV7-3 with TRBJ1-4; the D gene is possibly TRBD1 (6 bases). This CDR3 is built from 15 residues. Germline-derived CDR1 and CDR2 are SGHTA and FQGTGA. Trimming cost V 0 bases and J 7 bases, with 12 bases left between them.

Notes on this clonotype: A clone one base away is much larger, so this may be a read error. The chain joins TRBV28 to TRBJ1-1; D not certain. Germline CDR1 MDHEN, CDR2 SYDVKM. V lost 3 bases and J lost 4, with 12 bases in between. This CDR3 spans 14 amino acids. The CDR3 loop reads CASSFSVSGTEAFF. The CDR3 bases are TGTGCCAGCAGTTTTTCCGTATCAGGCACTGAAGCTTTCTTT.

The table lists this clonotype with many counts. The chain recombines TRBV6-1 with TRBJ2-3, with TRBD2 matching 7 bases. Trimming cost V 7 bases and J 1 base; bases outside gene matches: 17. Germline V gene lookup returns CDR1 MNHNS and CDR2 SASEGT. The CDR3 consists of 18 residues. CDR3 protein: CASTRLAKVTRGTDTQYF. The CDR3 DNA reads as TGTGCCAGCACCAGACTAGCTAAGGTCACCAGGGGCACAGATACGCAGTATTTT.

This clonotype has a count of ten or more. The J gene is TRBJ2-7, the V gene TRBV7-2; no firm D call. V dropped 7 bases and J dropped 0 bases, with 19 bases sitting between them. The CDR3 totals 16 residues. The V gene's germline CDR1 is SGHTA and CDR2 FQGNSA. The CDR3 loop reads CASIPRDAASSYEQYF. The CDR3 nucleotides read TGTGCCAGCATCCCCCGAGACGCGGCTAGCTCCTACGAGCAGTACTTC. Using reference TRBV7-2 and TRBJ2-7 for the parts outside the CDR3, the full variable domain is GAGVSQSPSNKVTEKGKDVELRCDPISGHTALYWYRQSLGQGLEFLIYFQGNSAPDKSGLPSDRFSAERTGGSVSTLTIQRTQQEDSAVYLCASIPRDAASSYEQYFGPGTRLTVT.

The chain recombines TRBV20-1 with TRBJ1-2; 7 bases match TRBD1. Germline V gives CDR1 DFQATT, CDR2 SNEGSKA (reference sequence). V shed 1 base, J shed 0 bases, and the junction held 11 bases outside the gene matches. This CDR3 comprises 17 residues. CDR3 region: CSARGGTVGQSNYGYTF. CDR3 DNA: TGCAGTGCTAGAGGTGGGACAGTGGGACAGTCTAACTATGGCTACACCTTC.

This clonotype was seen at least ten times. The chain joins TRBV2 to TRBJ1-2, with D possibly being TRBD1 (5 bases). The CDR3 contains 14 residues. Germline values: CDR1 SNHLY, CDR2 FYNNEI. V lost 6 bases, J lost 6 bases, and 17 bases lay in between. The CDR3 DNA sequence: TGTGCCAGCAGCCTCCTGGGCAGGGAGAATGGCTACACCTTC. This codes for CASSLLGRENGYTF.

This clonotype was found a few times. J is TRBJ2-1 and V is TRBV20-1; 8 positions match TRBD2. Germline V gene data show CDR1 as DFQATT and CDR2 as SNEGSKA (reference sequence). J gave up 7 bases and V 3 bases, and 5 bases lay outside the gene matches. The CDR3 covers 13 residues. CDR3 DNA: TGCAGTGCTAGGAGCGGGAGAGGTAATGAGCAGTTCTTC. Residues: CSARSGRGNEQFF.

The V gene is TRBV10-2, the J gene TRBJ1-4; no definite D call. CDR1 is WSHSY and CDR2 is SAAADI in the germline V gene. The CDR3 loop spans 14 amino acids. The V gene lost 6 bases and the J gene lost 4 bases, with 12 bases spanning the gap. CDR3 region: CASRQTALNEKLFF. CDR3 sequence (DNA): TGCGCCAGCAGGCAGACGGCACTTAATGAAAAACTGTTTTTT.